This T cell receptor (beta chain) was documented in a study of cytotoxic CD8 clonotypes in ibrutinib-treated CLL. On the study more broadly: Within the patient group, under 12 were relapsed/refractory and around 15 treatment-naive, and approximately 17 were IGHV unmutated. Study-wide findings and caveats: Lymph node repertoires were not studied, and sampling times were unmatched.

Note on this clone: Its target is unknown.

Between the trimmed V and J ends, which lost 0 bases and 0 bases, there was a span of 13 bases. This CDR3 has 16 residues. CDR1 is SGHRS and CDR2 is YFSETQ in the germline V gene. TCRdb's table, derived via immunoSEQ multiplex PCR, lists solely in-frame clones and lacks some. This table has approximately 200,000 clones, around 70% appearing once. This receptor was identified in a human donor with chronic lymphocytic leukemia. The chain has TRBV5-1 and TRBJ2-7; D is uncertain. The sample consisted of PBMCs, taken after 24 months of ibrutinib treatment. The CDR3 here is CASSLGTVSSSYEQYF. CDR3 nucleotides: TGCGCCAGCAGCTTGGGGACGGTTTCGAGCTCCTACGAGCAGTACTTC.